The next 32 T cell receptor beta chains were all read from a single sample in a study of T cell repertoires in cytomegalovirus infection. MiXCR, applied by TCRdb to the reads, yields one record per CDR3 protein. This sample has about 740,000 distinct CDR3 sequences, with less than 40% found just once. Sequencing was carried out using PBMCs. These receptors came from a human donor in good health (CMV status not recorded). Some clones in this sample may be carry-over from other donors' samples.

As to this clonotype: One junction end disagrees with the germline gene, perhaps due to a read error. The gene calls are TRBV7-3 and TRBJ2-2; 7 positions match TRBD2. In germline, CDR1 is SGHTA, CDR2 FQGTGA. The CDR3 sequence is 17 residues long. CDR3 bases: TGTACCAGCACCCCTCACCCCCCTAAAGCGGGAACCGGGGAGCTGTTTTTT. It is translated as CTSTPHPPKAGTGELFF.

The chain couples TRBV19 to TRBJ1-2; no firm D call. The ends were cut back, 4 bases at V and 2 bases at J, with 20 bases in the middle. The germline gives CDR1 LNHDA, CDR2 SQIVND (reference sequence). CDR3 length: 17 residues. CDR3 region: CASSTVLVGEGNYGYTF. DNA for the CDR3: TGTGCCAGTAGTACCGTTCTCGTCGGAGAGGGCAACTATGGCTACACCTTC.

The sample holds a few counts of this clonotype. V is TRBV27 and J is TRBJ2-2, with unresolved D. Germline V gene lookup returns CDR1 MNHEY and CDR2 SMNVEV (reference sequence). The CDR3 extends over 12 amino acids. Trimming removed 5 bases at V and 5 bases at J, with 6 bases between. Here the CDR3 reads CASSPITGELFF. CDR3 bases: TGTGCCAGCAGTCCCATAACCGGGGAGCTGTTTTTT.

The V gene is TRBV28, the J gene TRBJ2-1; TRBD2 is a possible D gene (5 bases). V gave up 3 bases and J gave up 7 bases, with 10 bases separating them. Germline V lookup: CDR1 MDHEN, CDR2 SYDVKM. The CDR3 loop spans 13 amino acids. CDR3 DNA: TGTGCCAGCAGTTTCACGAGGAGGAATGAGCAGTTCTTC. Protein sequence: CASSFTRRNEQFF.

With regard to this clonotype: One junction end does not reproduce the germline sequence, and a read error may be involved. J is TRBJ2-1 and V is TRBV15; the D gene is possibly TRBD1 (6 bases). The CDR3 extends over 16 amino acids. Germline V CDR1 and CDR2: LNHNV, YYDKDF (reference sequence). CDR3 region: CAISREGVPSYNEQFF. The CDR3 DNA follows: TGTGCCATCAGCAGAGAGGGGGTTCCCTCCTACAATGAGCAGTTCTTC.

The table lists this clonotype with many counts. The chain is built from TRBV7-9 and TRBJ1-2, with D perhaps matching TRBD1 (5 bases). The V and J ends lost 7 bases and 4 bases respectively, with 13 bases between them. Per the germline V gene, CDR1 is SEHNR and CDR2 is FQNEAQ (reference sequence). The CDR3 spans 13 residues. The CDR3 protein is CASNLDRIYGYTF. The CDR3 DNA reads TGTGCCAGCAACCTCGACAGAATCTATGGCTACACCTTC.

This chain links TRBV29-1 with TRBJ2-1, with TRBD2 matching 7 bases. Germline CDR1 is SQVTM and CDR2 is ANQGSEA. The trim removed 6 bases at V and 9 bases at J, leaving 8 bases unmatched. This CDR3 comprises 12 residues. CDR3 loop: CSVDTREGEQFF. Written as DNA, the CDR3 is TGCAGCGTCGACACTAGGGAGGGTGAGCAGTTCTTC.

This clonotype was observed a few times. This sequence joins TRBV28 and TRBJ1-5, with TRBD1 matching 8 bases. The germline CDR1 and CDR2 sequences are MDHEN and SYDVKM. The CDR3 runs 16 residues. J lost 2 bases, V lost 2 bases, and 5 bases had no gene match. Here the CDR3 DNA reads TGTGCCAGCAGTTTAACCCAGGGACAGGGCAATCAGCCCCAGCATTTT. Its translation: CASSLTQGQGNQPQHF.

This clonotype was seen a few times. V gene TRBV5-6 combines with J gene TRBJ1-5, with no clear D. The germline V and J ends were trimmed by 4 bases and 4 bases, with 15 bases remaining between them. The CDR3 loop spans 15 amino acids. Germline V gene data show CDR1 as SGHDT and CDR2 as YYEEEE. CDR3 DNA sequence: TGTGCCAGCAGCGCCGCCAGTAACCATAATCAGCCCCAGCATTTT. It codes for CASSAASNHNQPQHF.

The sample holds one count of this clonotype. The V and J genes are TRBV7-8 and TRBJ1-2; D is uncertain. V dropped 0 bases and J dropped 4 bases, with 9 bases sitting between them. Germline CDR1 SGHVS, CDR2 FQNEAQ. The CDR3 has 14 residues. CDR3 in amino acids: CASSLARFGYGYTF. The CDR3 DNA follows: TGTGCCAGCAGCTTAGCACGGTTTGGCTATGGCTACACCTTC.

This clonotype was detected only a few times. This chain joins TRBV10-3 and TRBJ2-3, with TRBD2 matching 7 bases. After removal of 2 bases from V and 9 bases from J, the junction contained 2 bases not matched to a gene. This CDR3 has 12 amino acids. Germline V gene lookup returns CDR1 ENHRY and CDR2 SYGVKD. The CDR3 spells CAISEGGETQYF. As DNA, the CDR3 is TGTGCCATCAGTGAGGGGGGGGAAACGCAGTATTTT.

The genes are TRBV19 and TRBJ2-3; the match to TRBD2 covers 8 bases. The trim removed 1 base at V and 3 bases at J, leaving 6 bases unmatched. CDR1 and CDR2 from the germline V gene are LNHDA and SQIVND (reference sequence). The CDR3 contains 16 residues. CDR3 protein: CASSIVGGRSTDTQYF. For the CDR3, the DNA is TGTGCCAGTAGTATAGTAGGCGGGAGGTCTACAGATACGCAGTATTTT.

This chain connects TRBV6-6 to TRBJ2-2; the D gene could be TRBD1 or TRBD2 (5 bases each). V shed 5 bases and J shed 3 bases, with 19 bases lying between them. Germline loops: CDR1 MNHNY, CDR2 SVGAGI (reference sequence). The CDR3 extends over 17 amino acids. The CDR3, as DNA: TGTGCCAGCAGTCGATCCGGTGGGGGTTGGGACACCGGGGAGCTGTTTTTT. This translates into CASSRSGGGWDTGELFF.

This clonotype was picked up one time. The chain uses TRBV9 and TRBJ1-1, with D tentatively TRBD1 (5 bases). The CDR3 spans 15 residues. The germline V gene encodes CDR1 SGDLS and CDR2 YYNGEE. V was clipped by 4 bases and J by 0 bases, with 13 bases between them. This CDR3 reads CASSHGGGLNTEAFF. Written as DNA, the CDR3 is TGTGCCAGCAGCCATGGGGGGGGTTTGAACACTGAAGCTTTCTTT.

DNA for the CDR3: TGTGCCAGCAGCTTCCCCCAATCCCGGGAGCAGTACTTC. Residues: CASSFPQSREQYF. The chain combines TRBV7-2 with TRBJ2-7; D is uncertain. V was shortened by 3 bases and J by 7 bases, with 13 bases between the two germline ends. The germline V gene has CDR1 SGHTA and CDR2 FQGNSA. This CDR3 has 13 amino acids.

The chain carries TRBV20-1 and TRBJ2-1; 13 nucleotides align to TRBD2. The germline CDR1 and CDR2 sequences are DFQATT and SNEGSKA (reference sequence). The CDR3 contains 13 residues. V trimming: 3 bases; J trimming: 8 bases; junction bases outside the gene matches: 1. The CDR3 sequence is CSASGLAGDEQFF. The CDR3 DNA is TGCAGTGCTAGTGGACTAGCGGGAGATGAGCAGTTCTTC.

The sample holds a few counts of this clonotype. V gene TRBV2 combines with J gene TRBJ2-7; D might be TRBD1 or TRBD2, each matching 5 bases. Germline assignment: CDR1 SNHLY and CDR2 FYNNEI. V shed 2 bases and J shed 2 bases, with 16 bases lying between them. This CDR3 is 16 amino acids long. DNA for the CDR3: TGTGCCAGCAGTGAATGGGGGAGTGCTAGGGCCTACGAGCAGTACTTC. Protein product: CASSEWGSARAYEQYF.

This rearrangement joins TRBV11-2 to TRBJ2-3, with TRBD2 matching 10 bases. The CDR3 has 15 amino acids. Germline-derived CDR1 and CDR2 are SGHAT and FQNNGV. J lost 3 bases, V lost 1 base, and 1 base had no gene match. CDR3 sequence: CASSLVGLATDTQYF. The CDR3 nucleotides are TGTGCCAGCAGCTTAGTGGGACTAGCGACAGATACGCAGTATTTT.

The rearrangement links TRBV3-1 to TRBJ1-2; TRBD1 matches 9 bases. V lost 6 bases and J lost 4; bases outside the gene matches: 12. The CDR3 runs to 16 residues. CDR1 and CDR2 (germline): LGHDT, YNNKEL (reference sequence). The chain's CDR3 is CASRLSTGTGTYGYTF. DNA of the CDR3: TGTGCCAGCAGACTCAGCACCGGGACAGGGACCTATGGCTACACCTTC.

This rearrangement joins TRBV5-4 to TRBJ2-5; 8 bases align to TRBD1. With V trimmed by 1 base and J by 1 base, 6 bases remained unmatched. This CDR3 region has 16 residues. Germline-derived CDR1 and CDR2 are SGHNT and YYREEE (reference sequence). This CDR3 reads CASSLSWDRTQETQYF. As DNA, the CDR3 is TGTGCCAGCAGCTTGAGTTGGGACAGGACCCAAGAGACCCAGTACTTC.

The V and J genes are TRBV7-9 and TRBJ1-6; the D is unclear. There are 15 residues in the CDR3. CDR1 is SEHNR and CDR2 is FQNEAQ in the germline V gene (reference sequence). Trimming shortened V by 4 bases and J by 5 bases, and 12 bases separated the two germline ends. For the CDR3, the DNA is TGTGCCAGCAGCTCCGGACGCCCCGATAATTCACCCCTCCACTTT. It yields the protein CASSSGRPDNSPLHF.

This clonotype was observed a handful of times. This chain uses TRBV6-4 with TRBJ2-1; 13 bases are a match to TRBD2. CDR3 length equals 15 residues. Germline V gene data show CDR1 as MRHNA and CDR2 as SNTAGT. The V and J ends lost 6 bases and 9 bases, in that order; junction bases with no gene match: 8. The CDR3 sequence is CASRVLAGGPGEQFF. CDR3 sequence (DNA): TGTGCCAGCAGGGTACTAGCGGGGGGGCCTGGTGAGCAGTTCTTC.

The chain links TRBV20-1 to TRBJ2-5; D unclear. From germline, CDR1 is DFQATT and CDR2 SNEGSKA (reference sequence). V dropped 4 bases and J dropped 5 bases, with 11 bases sitting between them. The length of the CDR3 is 12 residues. CDR3 DNA: TGCAGTGCTATACCAGGATGGGAGACCCAGTACTTC. Protein product: CSAIPGWETQYF.

This sequence joins TRBV27 and TRBJ1-1; the D gene is possibly TRBD1 (5 bases). This CDR3 region has 14 residues. Germline V gives CDR1 MNHEY, CDR2 SMNVEV (reference sequence). V gave up 4 bases and J gave up 4 bases, with 13 bases separating them. DNA of the CDR3: TGTGCCAGCAGTTCAGGGAGGTGGACCACTGAAGCTTTCTTT. Amino acids: CASSSGRWTTEAFF.

The V gene is TRBV5-1, the J gene TRBJ2-3; D perhaps matches TRBD1 (5 bases). The CDR3 runs 16 residues. V gave up 4 bases and J gave up 2 bases, with 17 bases separating them. Germline values: CDR1 SGHRS, CDR2 YFSETQ. The CDR3 DNA follows: TGCGCCAGCAGCGGAAGATTGACAGCTGTCACAGATACGCAGTATTTT. This encodes CASSGRLTAVTDTQYF.

V gene TRBV7-8 combines with J gene TRBJ1-6; D is uncertain. The germline gives CDR1 SGHVS, CDR2 FQNEAQ. This CDR3 is 17 amino acids long. Trimming stripped 5 bases from V and 0 bases from J, with 14 bases between. Written as DNA, the CDR3 is TGTGCCAGCAGCCATGTGACCGGGAGCTCCTATAATTCACCCCTCCACTTT. Translated: CASSHVTGSSYNSPLHF.

On this clonotype itself: One base away lies a much larger clone, so this may be a sequencing read error. The gene calls are TRBV7-8 and TRBJ2-1; D may be TRBD2 (6 bases). The CDR3 has 13 residues. Trimming left V 0 bases short and J 10 bases short, with 10 bases between. Germline assignment: CDR1 SGHVS and CDR2 FQNEAQ. The CDR3 bases are TGTGCCAGCAGCTTAGCTACTAGCAAAGAGCAGTTCTTC. This encodes CASSLATSKEQFF.

This clonotype was counted only a few times. This rearrangement joins TRBV18 to TRBJ2-2; D may be TRBD1 (6 bases). Trimming removed 2 bases at V and 1 base at J, with 8 bases between. The CDR3 sequence is 15 residues long. Germline V gene lookup returns CDR1 KGHSH and CDR2 LQKENI. Here the CDR3 DNA reads TGTGCCAGCTCACCAAGGACAGTGAACACCGGGGAGCTGTTTTTT. This translates into CASSPRTVNTGELFF.

This sequence joins TRBV6-5 and TRBJ2-7; 8 positions match TRBD1. This CDR3 is 15 amino acids long. The V and J ends lost 6 bases and 5 bases, in that order; junction bases with no gene match: 12. In germline, CDR1 is MNHEY, CDR2 SVGAGI. The CDR3 coding sequence is TGTGCCAGCAGGTTCACAGGACAGGGTAGCAACGAGCAGTACTTC. Its protein product is CASRFTGQGSNEQYF.

The chain couples TRBV2 to TRBJ2-2; D remains ambiguous. V dropped 3 bases and J dropped 2 bases, with 13 bases sitting between them. The CDR3 extends over 16 amino acids. The germline V gene encodes CDR1 SNHLY and CDR2 FYNNEI. The CDR3 DNA sequence: TGTGCCAGCAGTGACCAGCCCCGGGCCAACACCGGGGAGCTGTTTTTT. This codes for CASSDQPRANTGELFF.

This clonotype is a singleton in its sample. The rearrangement links TRBV18 to TRBJ1-2; D is uncertain. The CDR3 extends over 13 amino acids. Germline V gene data show CDR1 as KGHSH and CDR2 as LQKENI. V was shortened by 2 bases and J by 3 bases, with 7 bases between the two germline ends. The DNA for the CDR3 is TGTGCCAGCTCACCAAACAGCGACTATGGCTACACCTTC. This sequence encodes CASSPNSDYGYTF.

The chain couples TRBV7-9 to TRBJ2-3, with 7 bases lining up with TRBD1. CDR3 length: 14 amino acids. CDR1 is SEHNR and CDR2 is FQNEAQ in the germline V gene (reference sequence). The ends lost 4 bases at V and 2 bases at J; junction bases unmatched: 3. The CDR3 DNA is TGTGCCAGCAGCTCGACAGGGTTCACAGATACGCAGTATTTT. Amino acids: CASSSTGFTDTQYF. The variable domain in full, completed from reference TRBV7-9 and TRBJ2-3, reads DTGVSQNPRHKITKRGQNVTFRCDPISEHNRLYWYRQTLGQGPEFLTYFQNEAQLEKSRLLSDRFSAERPKGSFSTLEIQRTEQGDSAMYLCASSSTGFTDTQYFGPGTRLTVL.